The present T cell receptor (beta chain) was sequenced within a study of CD8 T cells in Susac syndrome. About the research overall: At the time of blood draw, patients with Susac syndrome were therapy-naive, receiving corticosteroids, or receiving intravenous immunoglobulin alone.

Reverse transcription used about 0.45 to 1 ug RNA and random hexamers. Across 54 Vbeta and 13 Jbeta, TCR beta CDR3 was amplified with immunoSEQ multiplex PCR. TCRdb recomputed calls from the immunoSEQ multiplex PCR reads with MiXCR, one row per CDR3 protein. Of 150,000 to 200,000 distinct CDR3 sequences in the sample, 94% were seen once. J was trimmed by 2 bases and V by 4 bases; bases with no gene match: 6. The CDR3 is 14 amino acids. Germline V gene sequence: CDR1 SGHRS, CDR2 YFSETQ. The authors sequenced TCR beta from blood CD8+ and CD4+ T cells. The authors negatively isolated CD8+ and CD4+ T cells and FACS-enriched TEMRA cells.

J is TRBJ2-7 and V is TRBV5-1, with 7 bases aligning to TRBD1. This receptor was taken from a human donor with Susac syndrome. The sample comprised CD4+ T cells from PBMCs. The DNA for the CDR3 is TGCGCCAGCAGCATCCAGACAGGGACCTACGAGCAGTACTTC. Translated, it gives CASSIQTGTYEQYF.